The TCR beta chain described here comes from a study of Graves' ophthalmopathy and Graves' hyperthyroidism. This clonotype was counted many times. Amplification of TCR beta CDR3 regions used RNA transcripts. HTBI primers primed a first-round RT-PCR, and a second-round multiplex PCR followed. One entry per CDR3 protein, called by TCRdb with MiXCR from the multiplex PCR reads. This sample has hundreds of thousands of distinct CDR3 sequences, with 22% found just once. Trimming took 7 bases from V and 10 from J, leaving 16 bases between them. CDR1 and CDR2 (germline): SGHTA, FQGTGA. The CDR3 contains 12 residues. Diagnosis relied on clinical symptoms, serum thyroxine, TRAb, thyroid ultrasound and orbital computed tomography.

Sequencing input: peripheral blood. This TCR was sampled from a woman aged 18-30 years with stable Graves' hyperthyroidism. Some clones in this sample may be carry-over from other donors' samples. The gene calls are TRBV7-3 and TRBJ1-2; D is uncertain. In DNA, the CDR3 is TGTGCCAGCAATCGCATACGAAGCCCCTACACCTTC. Protein sequence: CASNRIRSPYTF.